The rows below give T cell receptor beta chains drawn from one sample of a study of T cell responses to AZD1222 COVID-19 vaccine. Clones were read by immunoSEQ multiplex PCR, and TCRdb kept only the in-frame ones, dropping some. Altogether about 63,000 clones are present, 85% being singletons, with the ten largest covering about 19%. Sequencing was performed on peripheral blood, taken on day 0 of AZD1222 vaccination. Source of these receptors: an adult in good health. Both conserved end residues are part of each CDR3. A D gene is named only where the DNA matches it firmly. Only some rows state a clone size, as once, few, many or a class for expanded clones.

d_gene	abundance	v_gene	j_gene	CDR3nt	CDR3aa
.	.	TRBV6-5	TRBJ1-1	TGTGCCAGCAGTTATACGAAGAACACTGAAGCTTTCTTT	CASSYTKNTEAFF
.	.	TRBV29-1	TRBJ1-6	TGCAGCTATAACATGGGGGACGGTTCACCCCTCCACTTT	CSYNMGDGSPLHF
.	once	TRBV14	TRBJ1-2	TGTGCCAGCAGTGCCGGTGGGGCAGGCTACACCTTC	CASSAGGAGYTF
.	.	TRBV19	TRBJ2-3	TGTGCCAGTAGGTCCCTGGGCACAGATACGCAGTATTTT	CASRSLGTDTQYF
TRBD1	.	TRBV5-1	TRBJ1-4	TGCGCCAGCAGCTGGGGACAGCTTGCAACTAATGAAAAACTGTTTTTT	CASSWGQLATNEKLFF
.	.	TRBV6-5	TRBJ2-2	TGTGCCAGCAGTTTCGGACAGAACACCGGGGAGCTGTTTTTT	CASSFGQNTGELFF
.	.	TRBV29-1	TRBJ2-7	TGCAGCGTCTTACAGGGTCGGGACGAGCAGTACTTC	CSVLQGRDEQYF
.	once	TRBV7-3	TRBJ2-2	TGTGCCAGCAGCTTAACCGCCCACCTCACCGGGGAGCTGTTTTTT	CASSLTAHLTGELFF
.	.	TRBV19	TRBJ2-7	TGTGCCAGTAGTATACTAACAGGGAACTCCTACGAGCAGTACTTC	CASSILTGNSYEQYF
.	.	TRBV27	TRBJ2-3	TGTGCCAGCAGTCCCTCCAATGGGCGCGGCACAGATACGCAGTATTTT	CASSPSNGRGTDTQYF
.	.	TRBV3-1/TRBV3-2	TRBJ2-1	TGTGCCAGCAGCCAAACCCCCTCCCCATGGACCTACAATGAGCAGTTCTTC	CASSQTPSPWTYNEQFF
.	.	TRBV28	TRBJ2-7	TGTGCCAGCGGTAAAGGGGGTTCGAGGTCCTACGAGCAGTACTTC	CASGKGGSRSYEQYF
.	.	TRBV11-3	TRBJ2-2	TGTGCCAGCAGCTCCAGGACAGTCACCGGGGAGCTGTTTTTT	CASSSRTVTGELFF
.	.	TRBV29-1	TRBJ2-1	TGCAGCGTTGGAGGGGAGAGACACGCCAGCTCCTACAATGAGCAGTTCTTC	CSVGGERHASSYNEQFF
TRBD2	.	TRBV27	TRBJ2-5	TGTGCCAGCAGTAACTCCCCCCTAGCGGGGGCCTCCGGGACCCAGTACTTC	CASSNSPLAGASGTQYF
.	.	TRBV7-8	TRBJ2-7	TGTGCCAGCAGCCCCCTCAGGGAGCAGTACTTC	CASSPLREQYF
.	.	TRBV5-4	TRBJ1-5	TGTGCCAGCAGCTTAACAGGGTACGGCAATCAGCCCCAGCATTTT	CASSLTGYGNQPQHF
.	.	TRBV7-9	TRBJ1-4	TGTGCCAGCAGTTGGACGTGGGTTTCTAATGAAAAACTGTTTTTT	CASSWTWVSNEKLFF
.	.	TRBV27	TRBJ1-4	TGTGCCAGCAGCCCCCCGGCCGGGAGGGGCGGTGAAAAACTGTTTTTT	CASSPPAGRGGEKLFF
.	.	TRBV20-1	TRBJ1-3	TGCAGTGCTAGTCAAGTAATCACTGGAAACACCATATATTTT	CSASQVITGNTIYF
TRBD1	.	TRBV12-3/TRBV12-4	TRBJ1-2	TGTGCCAGCAAATCAGGGGGCAACTATGGCTACACCTTC	CASKSGGNYGYTF
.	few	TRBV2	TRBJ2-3	TGTGCCAGCAGTGAAGGCGTGGGGACAGATACGCAGTATTTT	CASSEGVGTDTQYF
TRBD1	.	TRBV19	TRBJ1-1	TGTGCCAGTAGGATAACAGGGGGGACTGAAGCTTTCTTT	CASRITGGTEAFF